This T cell receptor beta chain was sequenced during a study of shared clonotypes between healthy human individuals. Both subsets, CD45RA+ naive and CD45RA-negative memory, were split from the CD4+ cells. Sequenced by immunoSEQ multiplex PCR; TCRdb stores in-frame clones only, minus some. Among millions of clones listed, roughly 92% were seen once. Germline V lookup: CDR1 SGHDN, CDR2 FVKESK. V was cut by 0 bases and J by 0 bases, with 9 bases left in between. The CDR3 extends over 16 amino acids. The clonotype originates from a man younger than 35 in good health. Sequencing used naive CD4+ T cells sorted from blood. The sample's subset: CD45RA+ positively selected. The chain is built from TRBV14 and TRBJ1-3; no reliable D call. CDR3 sequence: CASSQDLVSSGNTIYF. DNA of the CDR3: TGTGCCAGCAGCCAAGATCTTGTGAGCTCTGGAAACACCATATATTTT. The whole variable domain, remainder taken from reference TRBV14 and TRBJ1-3, is EAGVTQFPSHSVIEKGQTVTLRCDPISGHDNLYWYRRVMGKEIKFLLHFVKESKQDESGMPNNRFLAERTGGTYSTLKVQPAELEDSGVYFCASSQDLVSSGNTIYFGEGSWLTVV.